This T cell receptor (beta chain) was recorded in a study of CXCR3-negative and CXCR3-positive naive CD8 T cells. Study conclusions and caveats: Memory cells differed in TRBV-TRBJ usage, but naive CXCR3-negative and CXCR3-positive cells had similar usage. Researchers report that CXCR3-positive naive cells carry more hydrophobic TRB CDR3s than CXCR3-negative naive cells.

Note on this clonotype: What it binds is unknown.

TRB cDNA was prepared as libraries by UMI-labeled 5' RACE. TCRdb reanalyzed the 5' RACE reads and collapses them to one entry per CDR3 protein, without DNA. This sample's table reports 120,000 to 150,000 distinct CDR3 sequences. CDR1 is DFQATT, CDR2 SNEGSKA, per germline (reference sequence). The CDR3 is 16 residues long. The sequence was obtained from a human donor in good health. Some clones in this sample may be carry-over from other donors' samples. The specimen sequenced was naive CXCR3+ CD8+ T cells from blood. Sample subset: CD45RO-CCR7+CD27+CD95- naive CD8+ T cells expressing CXCR3 (TNR3+). The V and J genes are TRBV20-1 and TRBJ2-3; TCRdb selects TRBD1, and the lack of DNA leaves this call unchecked. This CDR3 is CSASDYRVVSTDTQYF.